This T cell receptor (beta chain) was sequenced during a study of T cell responses to AZD1222 COVID-19 vaccine. About the study: The study pooled second doses at about 4 or about 12 weeks.

This table comes from immunoSEQ multiplex PCR, and its TCRdb copy is limited to in-frame clones, with some not included. The sample includes 150,000 to 200,000 clones, approximately 94% seen only once; the top ten take roughly 8.4%. With respect to this clone: Its antigen is not identified.

This CDR3 has 14 amino acids. Points from the study as a whole: AZD1222 recipients seropositive at baseline numbered only six. Spike-specific TCR depth and breadth grew after two AZD1222 doses.

The input for sequencing was peripheral blood, taken on day 0 of AZD1222 vaccination. V usage is TRBV21-1 and J usage is TRBJ2-3; whether TRBD1, the table's D call, matches the DNA was not checked. TRBV21-1 corresponds to a pseudogene. The clonotype was recovered from an adult in good health. Written as DNA, the CDR3 is TGTGCCAGCCCCCAGAGGCAGGGCGGAGATACGCAGTATTTT. It translates to CASPQRQGGDTQYF.